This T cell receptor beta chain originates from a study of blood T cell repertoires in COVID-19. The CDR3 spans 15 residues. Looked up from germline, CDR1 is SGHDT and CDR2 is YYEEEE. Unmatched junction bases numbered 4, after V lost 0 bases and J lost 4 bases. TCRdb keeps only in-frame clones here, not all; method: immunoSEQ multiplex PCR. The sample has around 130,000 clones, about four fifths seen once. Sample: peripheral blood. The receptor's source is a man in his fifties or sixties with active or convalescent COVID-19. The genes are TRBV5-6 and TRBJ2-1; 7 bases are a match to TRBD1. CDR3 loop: CASSLVGGAYNEQFF. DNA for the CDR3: TGTGCCAGCAGCTTGGTAGGGGGCGCTTACAATGAGCAGTTCTTC.